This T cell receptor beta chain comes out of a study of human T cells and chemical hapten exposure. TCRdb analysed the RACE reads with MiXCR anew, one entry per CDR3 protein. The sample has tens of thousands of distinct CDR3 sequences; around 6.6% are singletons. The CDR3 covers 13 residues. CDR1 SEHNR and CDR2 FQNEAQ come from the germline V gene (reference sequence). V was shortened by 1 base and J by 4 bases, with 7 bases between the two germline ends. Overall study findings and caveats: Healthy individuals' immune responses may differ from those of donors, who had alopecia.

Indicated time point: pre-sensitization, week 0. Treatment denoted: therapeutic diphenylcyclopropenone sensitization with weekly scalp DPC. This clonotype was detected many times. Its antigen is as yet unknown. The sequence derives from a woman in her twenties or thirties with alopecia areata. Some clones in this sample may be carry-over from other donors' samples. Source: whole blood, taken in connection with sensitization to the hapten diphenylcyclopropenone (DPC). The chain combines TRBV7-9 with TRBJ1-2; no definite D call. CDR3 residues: CASSLGRTYGYTF. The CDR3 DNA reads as TGTGCCAGCAGCTTAGGCAGGACCTATGGCTACACCTTC.